The 5 T cell receptor beta chains listed next were all sequenced from one sample in a study of identical twins. TCRdb processed the 5' RACE reads anew with MiXCR; each CDR3 protein has one entry. The data show 1,800,000 or so distinct CDR3 sequences, about 31% seen once. Material for sequencing was cord blood. The receptor source for this set is a newborn girl in good health.

The chain uses TRBV10-2 and TRBJ2-3; 7 bases are shared with TRBD2. The V segment lost 10 bases and the J segment 1 base; nucleotides outside the gene matches: 8. Germline lookup yields CDR1 WSHSY and CDR2 SAAADI. The CDR3 extends over 14 amino acids. In nucleotides, the CDR3 is TGCGCCACCAAAAGCGGGACCCGCACAGATACGCAGTATTTT. It codes for CATKSGTRTDTQYF.

In this sample, this clonotype turned up many times. Its ends do not fully match the called genes, so a read error is possible. The genes are TRBV9 and TRBJ2-3; D remains unclear. Germline CDR1 SGDLS, CDR2 YYNGEE. This CDR3 comprises 13 residues. CDR3 residues: CASSPSPTDTQYF. CDR3 DNA: TGCGCCAGCAGCCCCAGCCCGACAGATACGCAGTATTTT.

V and J are TRBV27 and TRBJ2-5; 11 bases match TRBD1. Near its end, the DNA agrees better with TRBJ2-7, so the J call may be wrong. This CDR3 is built from 14 residues. Per germline, CDR1 MNHEY and CDR2 SMNVEV (reference sequence). As DNA, the CDR3 is TGTGCCAGCAGTTTTGGACAGGGGGCAGGCGAGCAGTACTTC. Protein product: CASSFGQGAGEQYF.

The V call is TRBV6-1, the J call TRBJ1-2; D remains ambiguous. CDR1 and CDR2 from the germline V gene are MNHNS and SASEGT. Deletions cut 6 bases from V and 8 bases from J, with 10 bases between. The CDR3 has 11 residues. CDR3 protein: CASRSPEGYTF. The CDR3 DNA follows: TGTGCCAGCAGGTCGCCGGAAGGCTACACCTTC.

The V call is TRBV13, the J call TRBJ2-7; TRBD2 agrees at 9 bases. The last part of the DNA fits TRBJ2-5 better; the J call may be wrong. CDR3 length: 14 residues. The germline CDR1 and CDR2 sequences are PRHDT and FYEKMQ (reference sequence). The chain's CDR3 is CASSPPSGVETQYF. CDR3 bases: TGTGCCAGCAGCCCCCCTAGCGGGGTGGAGACCCAGTACTTC.